The 5 T cell receptor beta chains listed next were all sequenced from one sample in a study of blood T cell repertoires in COVID-19. The assay was immunoSEQ multiplex PCR, and TCRdb's table has in-frame clones only and misses some. The sample records approximately 130,000 clones, around 89% being singletons. The sample consisted of peripheral blood. The receptors shown here come from a man aged 70-80 years with active or convalescent COVID-19.

V and J are TRBV27 and TRBJ1-1; D remains unclear. Germline CDR1 is MNHEY and CDR2 is SMNVEV (reference sequence). This CDR3 contains 15 residues. V lost 4 bases to trimming and J lost 1 base, with 13 bases between them. CDR3 sequence reads: CASSSRALGNTEAFF. The CDR3 DNA follows: TGTGCCAGCAGTTCGCGGGCTCTAGGGAACACTGAAGCTTTCTTT.

In this sample, this clone turned up once. The chain carries TRBV4-2 and TRBJ2-1, with 10 positions matching TRBD1. V lost 4 bases and J lost 7; bases outside the gene matches: 7. This CDR3 is built from 15 residues. Germline V gene data show CDR1 as LGHNA and CDR2 as YNFKEQ. The DNA of the CDR3 is TGTGCCAGCAGCCCCGACAGGGGGCGCGATAATGAGCAGTTCTTC. Translated: CASSPDRGRDNEQFF.

This clone appeared a single time. The V gene is TRBV5-1, the J gene TRBJ2-3; TRBD2 agrees at 11 bases. This CDR3 comprises 17 residues. Trimming took 1 base from V and 3 from J; bases not matched to a gene: 7. Per germline, CDR1 SGHRS and CDR2 YFSETQ. CDR3: CASSLWTSGPRTDTQYF. The CDR3 DNA reads TGCGCCAGCAGCTTGTGGACTAGCGGGCCAAGGACAGATACGCAGTATTTT.

The chain employs TRBV7-2 and TRBJ1-1, with D uncertain. There are 14 residues in the CDR3. In germline, CDR1 is SGHTA, CDR2 FQGNSA. Trimming left V 5 bases short and J 1 base short, with 11 bases between. CDR3: CASSPLRQNTEAFF. The CDR3 nucleotides are TGTGCCAGCAGCCCCCTTCGACAGAACACTGAAGCTTTCTTT.

The rearrangement uses TRBV12-5 and TRBJ2-1; 13 positions match TRBD2. This CDR3 region has 16 residues. CDR1 and CDR2 (germline): LGHNT, FRNRAP. Trimming cost V 1 base and J 10 bases; bases outside gene matches: 7. CDR3 residues: CASGLDLGTSGTEQFF. CDR3 sequence (DNA): TGTGCTAGTGGTTTGGATCTAGGGACTAGCGGGACCGAGCAGTTCTTC.